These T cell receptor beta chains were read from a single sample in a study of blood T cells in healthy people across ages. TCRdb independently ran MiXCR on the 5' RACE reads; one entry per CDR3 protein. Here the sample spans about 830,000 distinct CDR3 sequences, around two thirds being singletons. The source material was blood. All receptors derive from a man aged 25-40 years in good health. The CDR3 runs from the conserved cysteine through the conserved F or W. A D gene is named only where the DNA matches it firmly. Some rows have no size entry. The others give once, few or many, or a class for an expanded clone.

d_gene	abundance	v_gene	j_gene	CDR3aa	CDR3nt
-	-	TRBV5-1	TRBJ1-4	CASSPVGGVVEKLFF	TGCGCCAGCAGCCCCGTGGGGGGAGTTGTCGAAAAACTGTTTTTT
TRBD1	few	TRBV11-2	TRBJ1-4	CASSYYHRGDEKLFF	TGTGCCAGCAGCTACTACCACAGGGGGGATGAAAAACTGTTTTTT
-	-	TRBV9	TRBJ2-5	CASSTLDRIQETQYF	TGTGCCAGCAGCACCCTAGACAGAATCCAAGAGACCCAGTACTTC
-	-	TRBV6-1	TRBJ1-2	CASRSQVANYGYTF	TGTGCCAGCAGATCACAGGTAGCTAACTATGGCTACACCTTC
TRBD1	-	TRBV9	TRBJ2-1	CASSVDRGREQFF	TGTGCCAGCAGCGTCGACAGGGGTCGGGAGCAGTTCTTC
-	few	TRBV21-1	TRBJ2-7	CASSAGIYEQYF	TGTGCCAGCAGCGCGGGGATCTACGAGCAGTACTTC
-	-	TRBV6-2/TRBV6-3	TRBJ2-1	CASSGTRSSYNEQFF	TGTGCCAGCAGCGGAACCCGAAGCTCCTACAATGAGCAGTTCTTC
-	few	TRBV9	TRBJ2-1	CASTGLDNEQFF	TGTGCCAGCACCGGACTGGACAATGAGCAGTTCTTC
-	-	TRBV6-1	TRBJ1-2	CASRAGWGRNANYGYTF	TGTGCCAGCAGGGCGGGTTGGGGGCGGAACGCTAACTATGGCTACACCTTC
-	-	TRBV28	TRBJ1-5	CASSLTWGQRSNQPQHF	TGCGCCAGCAGTTTGACCTGGGGGCAGAGGAGCAATCAGCCCCAGCATTTT
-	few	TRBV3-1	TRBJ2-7	CASSRKRQGHYEQYF	TGTGCCAGCAGCCGAAAGCGGCAGGGCCACTACGAGCAGTACTTC
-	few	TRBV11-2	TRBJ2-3	CASSLVLRDTQYF	TGTGCCAGCAGCTTAGTGCTACGCGATACGCAGTATTTT
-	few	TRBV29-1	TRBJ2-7	CSARGFESYEQYF	TGCAGCGCGAGGGGATTCGAGAGCTACGAGCAGTACTTC
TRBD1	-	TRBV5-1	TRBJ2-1	CASSPQTGQGNEQFF	TGCGCCAGCAGCCCGCAGACCGGACAGGGGAATGAGCAGTTCTTC
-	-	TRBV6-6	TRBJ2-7	CASSYVREKYEQYF	TGTGCCAGCAGTTACGTAAGGGAGAAGTACGAGCAGTACTTC
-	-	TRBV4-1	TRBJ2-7	CASSQDPSLSYEQYF	TGCGCCAGCAGCCAAGATCCCTCCCTCTCCTACGAGCAGTACTTC
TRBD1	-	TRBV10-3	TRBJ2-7	CAISESAPQGGAYNEQYF	TGTGCCATCAGTGAGTCTGCGCCACAGGGGGGAGCCTACAATGAGCAGTACTTC
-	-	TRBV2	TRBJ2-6	CASALNSGANVLTF	TGTGCCAGCGCCCTGAACTCTGGGGCCAACGTCCTGACTTTC
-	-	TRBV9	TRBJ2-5	CASSPQLVKTQYF	TGTGCCAGCAGCCCCCAGCTAGTAAAGACCCAGTACTTC
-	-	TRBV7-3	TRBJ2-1	CASSSPGRSSSPSYKEQFF	TGTGCCAGCAGCTCCCCGGGACGGAGTTCGAGCCCTTCCTACAAGGAGCAGTTCTTC
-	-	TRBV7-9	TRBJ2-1	CASSLARVLVNEQFF	TGTGCCAGCAGCTTAGCCCGGGTCCTTGTCAATGAGCAGTTCTTC
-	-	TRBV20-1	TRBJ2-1	CSASRGGAGSYNEQFF	TGCAGTGCTAGCCGAGGGGGAGCAGGCTCCTACAATGAGCAGTTCTTC
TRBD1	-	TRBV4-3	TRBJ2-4	CTSSPTGDAKNIQYF	TGCACCAGCAGCCCTACAGGGGACGCCAAAAACATTCAGTACTTC
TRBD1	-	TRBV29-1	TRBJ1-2	CSAEGGATDRAYGYTF	TGCAGCGCCGAAGGCGGGGCCACTGACAGGGCCTATGGCTACACCTTC
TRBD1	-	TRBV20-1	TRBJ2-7	CSARGVGQGYEQYF	TGCAGTGCCCGAGGGGTGGGACAGGGTTACGAGCAGTACTTC
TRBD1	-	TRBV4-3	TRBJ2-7	CASSPSATGVYEQYF	TGCGCCAGCAGCCCTTCCGCGACAGGGGTTTACGAGCAGTACTTC
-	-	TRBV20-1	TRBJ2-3	CSANRQNLGDTQYF	TGCAGTGCTAACCGACAGAATTTAGGAGATACGCAGTATTTT
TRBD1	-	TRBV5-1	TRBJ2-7	CASSLGTGFSSYEQYF	TGCGCCAGCAGCTTGGGGACAGGGTTCTCCTCCTACGAGCAGTACTTC
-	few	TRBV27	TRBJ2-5	CASRKPGREQYF	TGTGCCAGCAGAAAACCAGGACGTGAGCAGTACTTC
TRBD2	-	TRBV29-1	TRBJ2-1	CSVDSGGLVNEQFF	TGCAGCGTTGACAGCGGGGGGTTGGTTAATGAGCAGTTCTTC
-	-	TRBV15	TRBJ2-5	CATSGEVGHINQETQYF	TGTGCCACCAGCGGGGAAGTGGGACACATTAACCAAGAGACCCAGTACTTC
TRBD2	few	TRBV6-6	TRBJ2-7	CASSSHAGDEQYF	TGTGCCAGCAGTTCTCACGCGGGGGACGAGCAGTACTTC
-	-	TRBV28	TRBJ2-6	CASSLIGRILTSGADVLTF	TGTGCCAGCAGTTTAATTGGCCGAATATTAACTTCTGGGGCCGACGTCCTGACTTTC
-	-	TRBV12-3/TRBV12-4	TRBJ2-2	CASSVATGSTGELFF	TGTGCCAGCAGTGTAGCAACGGGGTCCACCGGGGAGCTGTTTTTT
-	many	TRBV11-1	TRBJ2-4	CASSEAPGAKNIQYF	TGTGCCAGCAGCGAGGCCCCCGGGGCCAAAAACATTCAGTACTTC
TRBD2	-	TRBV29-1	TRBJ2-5	CSVGATSGGETQYF	TGCAGCGTTGGGGCGACTAGCGGGGGGGAAACCCAGTACTTC
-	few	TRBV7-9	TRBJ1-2	CASSLAATASHGYTF	TGTGCCAGCAGCTTAGCTGCGACAGCCTCTCATGGCTACACCTTC
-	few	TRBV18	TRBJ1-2	CASSDTGHDGYTF	TGTGCCAGCTCAGATACGGGACACGATGGCTACACCTTC
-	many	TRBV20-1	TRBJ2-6	CSARQGGTSGANVLTF	TGCAGTGCTAGACAGGGGGGAACCTCTGGGGCCAACGTCCTGACTTTC
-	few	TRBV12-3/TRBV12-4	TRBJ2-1	CATDPGAGNEQFF	TGTGCCACCGACCCCGGGGCGGGCAATGAGCAGTTCTTC
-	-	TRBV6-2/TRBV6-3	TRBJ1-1	CASSDSRATHTEAFF	TGTGCCAGCAGTGACTCCCGCGCGACCCACACTGAAGCTTTCTTT
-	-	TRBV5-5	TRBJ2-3	CASSLVIITDTQYF	TGTGCCAGCAGCTTAGTGATTATCACAGATACGCAGTATTTT
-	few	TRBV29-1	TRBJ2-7	CSASGNEQYF	TGCAGCGCCTCCGGGAACGAGCAGTACTTC
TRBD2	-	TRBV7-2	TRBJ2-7	CASSLGLAFAYEQYF	TGTGCCAGCAGCTTAGGACTAGCCTTCGCCTACGAGCAGTACTTC
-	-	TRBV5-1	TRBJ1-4	CASSPGQTAFWRNEKLFF	TGCGCCAGCAGCCCGGGACAAACGGCTTTCTGGAGAAATGAAAAACTGTTTTTT
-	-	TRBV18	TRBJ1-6	CASSPSRDGGSPLHF	TGTGCCAGCTCACCATCCAGGGATGGCGGTTCACCCCTCCACTTT
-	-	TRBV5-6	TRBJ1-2	CASSPGGGIAYTF	TGTGCCAGCAGCCCGGGCGGGGGGATCGCCTACACCTTC
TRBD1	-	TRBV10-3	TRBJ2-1	CAIADREGYNEQFF	TGTGCCATCGCCGACAGGGAAGGTTACAATGAGCAGTTCTTC
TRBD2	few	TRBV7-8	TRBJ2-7	CASSSRGLAETSYEQYF	TGTGCCAGCAGCTCTCGAGGACTAGCGGAGACCTCCTACGAGCAGTACTTC
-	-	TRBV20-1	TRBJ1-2	CSAFDIFRNYGYTF	TGCAGTGCCTTTGACATCTTCCGAAACTATGGCTACACCTTC